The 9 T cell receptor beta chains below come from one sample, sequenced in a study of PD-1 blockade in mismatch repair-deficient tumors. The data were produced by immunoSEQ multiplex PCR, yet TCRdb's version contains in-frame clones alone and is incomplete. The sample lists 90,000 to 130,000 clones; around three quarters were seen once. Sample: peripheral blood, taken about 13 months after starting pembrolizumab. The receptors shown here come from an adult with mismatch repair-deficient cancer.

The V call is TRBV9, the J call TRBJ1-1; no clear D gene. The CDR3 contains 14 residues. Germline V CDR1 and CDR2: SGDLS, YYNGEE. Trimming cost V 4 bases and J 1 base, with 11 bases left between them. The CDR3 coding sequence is TGTGCCAGCAGCTCGCCGGTGGCGAACACTGAAGCTTTCTTT. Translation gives CASSSPVANTEAFF.

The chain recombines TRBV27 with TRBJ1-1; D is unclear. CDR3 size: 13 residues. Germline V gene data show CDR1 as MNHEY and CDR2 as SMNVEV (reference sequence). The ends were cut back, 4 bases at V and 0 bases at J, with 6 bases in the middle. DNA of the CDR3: TGTGCCAGCAGTTCCCTAGTGAACACTGAAGCTTTCTTT. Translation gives CASSSLVNTEAFF.

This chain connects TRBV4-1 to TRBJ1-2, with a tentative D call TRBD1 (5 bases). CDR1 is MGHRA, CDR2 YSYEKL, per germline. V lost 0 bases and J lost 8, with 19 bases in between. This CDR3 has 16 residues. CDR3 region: CASSQDGGGLRSGYTF. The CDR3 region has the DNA TGCGCCAGCAGCCAAGACGGGGGGGGGTTGCGAAGCGGCTACACCTTC.

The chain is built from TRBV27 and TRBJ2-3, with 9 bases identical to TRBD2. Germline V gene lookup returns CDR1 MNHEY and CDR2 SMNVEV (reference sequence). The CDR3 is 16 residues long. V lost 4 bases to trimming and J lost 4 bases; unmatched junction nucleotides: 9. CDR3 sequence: CASSSPLAGVPDTQYF. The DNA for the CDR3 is TGTGCCAGCAGTTCCCCGTTAGCGGGAGTCCCAGATACGCAGTATTTT.

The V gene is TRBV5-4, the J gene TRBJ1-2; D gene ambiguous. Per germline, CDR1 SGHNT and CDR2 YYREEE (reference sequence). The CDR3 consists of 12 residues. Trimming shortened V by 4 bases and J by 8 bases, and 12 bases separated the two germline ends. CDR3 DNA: TGTGCCAGCAGCGTGGATAGGAGCGGCTACACCTTC. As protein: CASSVDRSGYTF.

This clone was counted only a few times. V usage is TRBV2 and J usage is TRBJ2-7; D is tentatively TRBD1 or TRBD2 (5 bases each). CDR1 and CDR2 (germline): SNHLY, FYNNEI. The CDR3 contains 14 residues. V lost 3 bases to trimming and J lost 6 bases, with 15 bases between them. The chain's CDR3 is CASSDLAGSPEQYF. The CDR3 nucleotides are TGTGCCAGCAGTGATCTCGCAGGGAGCCCCGAGCAGTACTTC.

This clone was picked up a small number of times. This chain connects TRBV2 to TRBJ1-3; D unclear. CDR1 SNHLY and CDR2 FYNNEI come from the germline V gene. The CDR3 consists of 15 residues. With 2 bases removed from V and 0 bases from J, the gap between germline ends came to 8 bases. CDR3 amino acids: CASSELRPSGNTIYF. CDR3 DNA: TGTGCCAGCAGTGAACTTCGGCCCTCTGGAAACACCATATATTTT.

This CDR3 is CASSLEGGSYEQYF. The CDR3 DNA reads as TGTGCCAGCAGCTTAGAGGGGGGGAGCTACGAGCAGTACTTC. The chain links TRBV7-9 to TRBJ2-7; possibly TRBD2 for D (7 bases). This CDR3 spans 14 amino acids. With 1 base removed from V and 3 bases from J, the gap between germline ends came to 10 bases. Looked up from germline, CDR1 is SEHNR and CDR2 is FQNEAQ (reference sequence).

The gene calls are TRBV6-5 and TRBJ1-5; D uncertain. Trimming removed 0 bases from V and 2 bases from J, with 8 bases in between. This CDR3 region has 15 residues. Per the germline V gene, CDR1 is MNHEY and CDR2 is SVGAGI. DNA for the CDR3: TGTGCCAGCAGTTACTCACCCGGCGGCAATCAGCCCCAGCATTTT. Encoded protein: CASSYSPGGNQPQHF.